The present T cell receptor (beta chain) was sequenced within a study of cytomegalovirus exposure and HLA in healthy donors. Study observations and caveats: The CMV antigen specificity of a few CMV-associated chains was confirmed through in vitro analysis. In most subjects, TCR beta sequences reportedly gave accurate predictions of HLA-A and HLA-B alleles. A later analysis linked a missense variant in DCLRE1C to the trimming of TCR beta V and J genes.

Germline lookup yields CDR1 GTSNPN and CDR2 SVGIG (reference sequence). This CDR3 is built from 14 residues. V was shortened by 0 bases and J by 2 bases, with 10 bases between the two germline ends. The PCR had 60 Vbeta and 13 Jbeta primers. Data came from immunoSEQ multiplex PCR; TCRdb stores just in-frame clones and leaves some out. The repertoire holds about 140,000 clones, with roughly four fifths as singletons. About this clone: Its antigen is as yet unknown.

Nominally healthy donors provided the samples, though records likely missed some immune exposures. The TCR originated in a man aged 30-40 years in good health and CMV-seronegative. Material: PBMCs. V usage is TRBV30 and J usage is TRBJ1-2; D may be TRBD1 (5 bases). CDR3 nucleotides: TGTGCCTGGAGTGTACGGGGACTCAACTATGGCTACACCTTC. Protein product: CAWSVRGLNYGYTF. Combining the CDR3 with reference TRBV30 and TRBJ1-2 gives the whole variable domain SQTIHQWPATLVQPVGSPLSLECTVEGTSNPNLYWYRQAAGRGLQLLFYSVGIGQISSEVPQNLSASRPQDRQFILSSKKLLLSDSGFYLCAWSVRGLNYGYTFGSGTRLTVV.